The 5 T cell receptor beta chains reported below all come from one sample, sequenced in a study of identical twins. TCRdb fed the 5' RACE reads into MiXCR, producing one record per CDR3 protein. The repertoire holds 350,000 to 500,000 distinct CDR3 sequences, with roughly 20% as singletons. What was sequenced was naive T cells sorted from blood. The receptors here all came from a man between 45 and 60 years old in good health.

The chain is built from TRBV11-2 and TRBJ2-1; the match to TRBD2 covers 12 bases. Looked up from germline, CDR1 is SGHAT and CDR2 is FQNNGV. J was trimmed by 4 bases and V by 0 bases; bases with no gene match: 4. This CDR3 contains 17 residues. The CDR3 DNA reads TGTGCCAGCAGCTTAGATTATACTAGCGGGGGGTACAATGAGCAGTTCTTC. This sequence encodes CASSLDYTSGGYNEQFF.

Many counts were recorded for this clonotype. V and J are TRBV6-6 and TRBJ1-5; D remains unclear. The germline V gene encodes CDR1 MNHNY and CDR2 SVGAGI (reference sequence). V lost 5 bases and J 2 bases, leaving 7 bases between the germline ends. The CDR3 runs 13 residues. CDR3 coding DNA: TGTGCCAGCAGTCAATCGGGCAATCAGCCCCAGCATTTT. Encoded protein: CASSQSGNQPQHF.

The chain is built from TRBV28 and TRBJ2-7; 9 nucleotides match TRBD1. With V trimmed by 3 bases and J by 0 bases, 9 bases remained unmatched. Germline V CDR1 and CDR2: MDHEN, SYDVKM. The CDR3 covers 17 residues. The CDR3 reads CASSFPVGQGRSYEQYF. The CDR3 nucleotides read TGTGCCAGCAGTTTTCCCGTGGGACAGGGCCGCTCCTACGAGCAGTACTTC.

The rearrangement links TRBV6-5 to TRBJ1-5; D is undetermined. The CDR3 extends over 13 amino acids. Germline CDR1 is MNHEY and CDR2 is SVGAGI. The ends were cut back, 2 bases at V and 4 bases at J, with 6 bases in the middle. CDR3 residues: CASSYRENQPQHF. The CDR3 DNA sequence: TGTGCCAGCAGTTACAGGGAAAATCAGCCCCAGCATTTT.

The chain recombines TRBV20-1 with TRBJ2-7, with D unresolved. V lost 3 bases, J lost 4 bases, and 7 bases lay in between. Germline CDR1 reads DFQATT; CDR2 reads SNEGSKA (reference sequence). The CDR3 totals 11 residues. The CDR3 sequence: CSASSDYEQYF. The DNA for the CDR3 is TGCAGTGCTAGCAGTGATTACGAGCAGTACTTC.